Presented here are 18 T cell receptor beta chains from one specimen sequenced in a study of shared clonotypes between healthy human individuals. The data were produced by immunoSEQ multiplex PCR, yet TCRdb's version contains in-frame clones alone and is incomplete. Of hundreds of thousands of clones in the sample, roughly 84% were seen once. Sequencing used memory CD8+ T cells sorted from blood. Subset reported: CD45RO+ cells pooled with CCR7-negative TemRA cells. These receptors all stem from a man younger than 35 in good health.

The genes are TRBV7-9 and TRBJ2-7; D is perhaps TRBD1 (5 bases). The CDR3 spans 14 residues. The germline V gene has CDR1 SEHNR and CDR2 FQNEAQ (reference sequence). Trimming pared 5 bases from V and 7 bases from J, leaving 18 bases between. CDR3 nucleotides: TGTGCCAGCAGCCCCGATACAGGTGCTACGGAGCAGTACTTC. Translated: CASSPDTGATEQYF.

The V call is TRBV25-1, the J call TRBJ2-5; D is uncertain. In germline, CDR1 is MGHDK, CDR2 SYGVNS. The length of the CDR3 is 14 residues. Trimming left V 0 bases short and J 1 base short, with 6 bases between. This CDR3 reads CASSEYWVQETQYF. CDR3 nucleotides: TGTGCCAGCAGTGAATATTGGGTCCAAGAGACCCAGTACTTC.

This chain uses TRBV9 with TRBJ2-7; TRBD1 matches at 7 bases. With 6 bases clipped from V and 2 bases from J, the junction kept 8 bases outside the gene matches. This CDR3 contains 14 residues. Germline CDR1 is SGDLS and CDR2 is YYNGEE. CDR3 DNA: TGTGCCAGCACCCCAGGGGGACAGCCCTACGAGCAGTACTTC. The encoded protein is CASTPGGQPYEQYF.

CDR3 protein: CASSLDSGSSYEQYF. The CDR3 region has the DNA TGTGCCAGCAGCTTGGATTCAGGTAGCTCCTACGAGCAGTACTTC. V gene TRBV5-4 combines with J gene TRBJ2-7; D is undetermined. Deletions cut 0 bases from V and 0 bases from J, with 10 bases between. The length of the CDR3 is 15 residues. CDR1 and CDR2 from the germline V gene are SGHNT and YYREEE (reference sequence).

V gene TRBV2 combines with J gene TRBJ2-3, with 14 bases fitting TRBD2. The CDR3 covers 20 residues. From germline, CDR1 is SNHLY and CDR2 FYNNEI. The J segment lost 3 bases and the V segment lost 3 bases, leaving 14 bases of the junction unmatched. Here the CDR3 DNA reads TGTGCCAGCAGTGAGCCGGGACTAGCGGGAGTCGGGGTGGAGACAGATACGCAGTATTTT. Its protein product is CASSEPGLAGVGVETDTQYF.

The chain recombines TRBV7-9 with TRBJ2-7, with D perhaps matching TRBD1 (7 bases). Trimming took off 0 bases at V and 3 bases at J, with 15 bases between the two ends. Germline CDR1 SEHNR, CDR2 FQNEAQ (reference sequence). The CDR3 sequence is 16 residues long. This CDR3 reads CASSLARDSQFYEQYF. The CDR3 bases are TGTGCCAGCAGCTTAGCGCGGGACAGCCAGTTCTACGAGCAGTACTTC.

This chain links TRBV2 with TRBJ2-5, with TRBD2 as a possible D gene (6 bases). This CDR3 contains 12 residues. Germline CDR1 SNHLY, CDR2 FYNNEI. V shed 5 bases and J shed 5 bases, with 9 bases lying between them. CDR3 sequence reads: CASSIRGETQYF. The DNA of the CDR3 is TGTGCCAGCAGTATACGGGGGGAGACCCAGTACTTC.

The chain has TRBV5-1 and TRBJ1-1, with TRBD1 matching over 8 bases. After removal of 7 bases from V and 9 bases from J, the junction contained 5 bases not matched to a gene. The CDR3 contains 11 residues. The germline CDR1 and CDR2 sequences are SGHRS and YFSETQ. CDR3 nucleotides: TGCGCCAGCCAGGGGGCAGGTCAAGCTTTCTTT. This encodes CASQGAGQAFF.

CDR3 protein: CASSLQLVQGYRHEQYF. In DNA, the CDR3 is TGTGCCAGCAGCTTACAACTAGTTCAGGGCTACCGCCACGAGCAGTACTTC. The chain uses TRBV7-9 and TRBJ2-7; possibly TRBD1 or TRBD2 for D (5 bases each). The germline V gene encodes CDR1 SEHNR and CDR2 FQNEAQ (reference sequence). Trimming removed 2 bases at V and 5 bases at J, with 22 bases between. CDR3 length: 17 residues.

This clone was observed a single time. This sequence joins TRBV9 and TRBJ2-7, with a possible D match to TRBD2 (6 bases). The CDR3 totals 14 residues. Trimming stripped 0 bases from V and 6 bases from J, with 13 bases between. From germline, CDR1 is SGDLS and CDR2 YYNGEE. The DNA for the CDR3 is TGTGCCAGCAGCGTAGTTAGCGGACCAAGCGAGCAGTACTTC. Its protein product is CASSVVSGPSEQYF.

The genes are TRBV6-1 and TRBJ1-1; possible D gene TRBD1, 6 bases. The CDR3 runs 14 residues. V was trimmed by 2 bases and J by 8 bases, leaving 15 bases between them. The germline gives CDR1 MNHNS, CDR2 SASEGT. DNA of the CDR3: TGTGCCAGCAGTGAATGGTCTACAGGGTTCGAAGCTTTCTTT. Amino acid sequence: CASSEWSTGFEAFF.

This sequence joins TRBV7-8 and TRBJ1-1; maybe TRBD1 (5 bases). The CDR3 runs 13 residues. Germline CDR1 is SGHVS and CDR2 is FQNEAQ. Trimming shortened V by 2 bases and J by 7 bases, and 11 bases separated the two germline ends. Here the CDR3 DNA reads TGTGCCAGCAGCTTATTCTGGGGGGATGAAGCTTTCTTT. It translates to CASSLFWGDEAFF.

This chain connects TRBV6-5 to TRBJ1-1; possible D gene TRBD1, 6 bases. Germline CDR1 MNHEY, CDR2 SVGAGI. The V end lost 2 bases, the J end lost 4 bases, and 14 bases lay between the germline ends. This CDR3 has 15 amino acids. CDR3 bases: TGTGCCAGCAGTTACCGGGGAGGGGGTGCCACTGAAGCTTTCTTT. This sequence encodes CASSYRGGGATEAFF.

The DNA for the CDR3 is TGTGCCAGCAGCCCTGAACTACGGCAGCCCCAGCATTTT. The encoded protein is CASSPELRQPQHF. The chain uses TRBV11-2 and TRBJ1-5; D is unresolved. This CDR3 is built from 13 residues. CDR1 and CDR2 (germline): SGHAT, FQNNGV. The ends were cut back, 5 bases at V and 7 bases at J, with 12 bases in the middle.

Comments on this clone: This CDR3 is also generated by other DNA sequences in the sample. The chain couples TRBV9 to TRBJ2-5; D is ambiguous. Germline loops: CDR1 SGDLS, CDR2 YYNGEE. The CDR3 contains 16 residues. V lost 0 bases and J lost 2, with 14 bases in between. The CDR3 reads CASSVGTSGTQETQYF. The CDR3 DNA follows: TGTGCCAGCAGCGTAGGAACCTCCGGAACACAAGAGACCCAGTACTTC.

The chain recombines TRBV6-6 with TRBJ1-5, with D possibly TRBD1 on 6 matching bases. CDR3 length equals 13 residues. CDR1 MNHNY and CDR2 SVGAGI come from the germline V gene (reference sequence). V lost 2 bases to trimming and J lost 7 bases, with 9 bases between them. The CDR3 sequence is CASSYAGDQPQHF. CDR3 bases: TGTGCCAGCAGTTACGCAGGGGACCAGCCCCAGCATTTT.

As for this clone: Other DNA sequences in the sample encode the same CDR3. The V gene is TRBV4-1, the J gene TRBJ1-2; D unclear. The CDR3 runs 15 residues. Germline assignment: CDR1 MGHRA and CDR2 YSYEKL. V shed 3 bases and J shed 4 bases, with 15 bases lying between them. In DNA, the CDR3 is TGCGCCAGCAGCCAGGTGGACCCCTCGAGCTATGGCTACACCTTC. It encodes CASSQVDPSSYGYTF.

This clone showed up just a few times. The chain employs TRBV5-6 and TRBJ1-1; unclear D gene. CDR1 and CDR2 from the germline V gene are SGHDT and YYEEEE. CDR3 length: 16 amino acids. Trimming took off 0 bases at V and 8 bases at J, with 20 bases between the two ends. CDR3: CASSLGSHGGFGEAFF. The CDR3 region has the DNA TGTGCCAGCAGCTTGGGGTCTCACGGCGGATTCGGAGAAGCTTTCTTT.